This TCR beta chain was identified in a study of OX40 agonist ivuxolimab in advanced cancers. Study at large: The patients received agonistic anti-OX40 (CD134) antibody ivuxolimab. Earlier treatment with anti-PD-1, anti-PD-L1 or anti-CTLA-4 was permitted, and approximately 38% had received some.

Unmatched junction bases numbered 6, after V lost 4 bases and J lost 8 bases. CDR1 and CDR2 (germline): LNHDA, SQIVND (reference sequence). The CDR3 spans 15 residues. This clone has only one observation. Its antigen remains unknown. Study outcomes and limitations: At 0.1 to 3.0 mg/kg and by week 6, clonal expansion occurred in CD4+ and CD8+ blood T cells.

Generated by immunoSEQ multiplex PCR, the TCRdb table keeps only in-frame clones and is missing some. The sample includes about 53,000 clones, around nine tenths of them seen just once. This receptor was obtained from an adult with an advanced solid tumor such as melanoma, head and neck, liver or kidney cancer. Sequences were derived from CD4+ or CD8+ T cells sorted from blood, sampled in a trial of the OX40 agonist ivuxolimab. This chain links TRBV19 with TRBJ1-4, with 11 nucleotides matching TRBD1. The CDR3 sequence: CASSSPDRGQEKLFF. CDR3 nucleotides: TGTGCCAGTAGTAGCCCGGACAGGGGGCAGGAAAAACTGTTTTTT.